This is a list of T cell receptor beta chains from one sample in a study of blood T cell repertoires in COVID-19. This table comes from immunoSEQ multiplex PCR, and its TCRdb copy is limited to in-frame clones, with some not included. This table has 98,000 or so clones, less than 85% appearing once. The sequenced sample was peripheral blood. These receptors were collected from a woman aged 40 to 50 with acute or convalescent COVID-19. Each CDR3 is given without its conserved first and last residue.

j_call | v_call | cdr3_aa
TRBJ1-1 | TRBV29-1 | SVESNAGTEAF
TRBJ1-6 | TRBV4-1 | ASSVPGGSSYNSPLH
TRBJ1-2 | TRBV4-1 | ASSQETGYGYT
TRBJ2-1 | TRBV28 | ASSPGTGGGYNEQF
TRBJ2-5 | TRBV19 | ASSIGGETQY
TRBJ1-5 | TRBV9 | ASSVDGTGNQPQH
TRBJ2-2 | TRBV10-2 | ASSLAGSGELF
TRBJ1-1 | TRBV2 | ASSGTVNTEAF
TRBJ2-1 | TRBV28 | ASFTRGGSAYEQF
TRBJ1-5 | TRBV5-1 | ASSLDGGDQPQH
TRBJ2-7 | TRBV5-1 | ASSLPVGVSSYEQY
TRBJ1-2 | TRBV29-1 | SVEPGQGEDGYT
TRBJ2-7 | TRBV7-2 | ASSPQQGSYEQY
TRBJ1-1 | TRBV27 | ASSSPGTGLSEAF
TRBJ2-7 | TRBV12-3/TRBV12-4 | ASSEQGIEQY
TRBJ1-2 | TRBV7-2 | ASSLTGEGLGGYT
TRBJ2-5 | TRBV2 | ASRFEGAQY
TRBJ1-2 | TRBV27 | ASSSAGQTSGYT
TRBJ2-7 | TRBV19 | ASSTWGQTYEQY
TRBJ2-5 | TRBV27 | ASSSHQETQY
TRBJ2-3 | TRBV11-2 | ASSLVAHKTDTQY
TRBJ2-7 | TRBV5-1 | ASSLNGQTYEQY
TRBJ1-1 | TRBV7-2 | ASSFLQSVEAF
TRBJ2-2 | TRBV5-6 | ASSKSYGLQTGELF
TRBJ2-3 | TRBV4-3 | ASSLTGSVTDTQY
TRBJ2-2 | TRBV7-3 | ASSVNSGELF
TRBJ2-1 | TRBV6-4 | ASSGWAGDVEQF
TRBJ2-5 | TRBV30 | AWSAAGEGWQETQY